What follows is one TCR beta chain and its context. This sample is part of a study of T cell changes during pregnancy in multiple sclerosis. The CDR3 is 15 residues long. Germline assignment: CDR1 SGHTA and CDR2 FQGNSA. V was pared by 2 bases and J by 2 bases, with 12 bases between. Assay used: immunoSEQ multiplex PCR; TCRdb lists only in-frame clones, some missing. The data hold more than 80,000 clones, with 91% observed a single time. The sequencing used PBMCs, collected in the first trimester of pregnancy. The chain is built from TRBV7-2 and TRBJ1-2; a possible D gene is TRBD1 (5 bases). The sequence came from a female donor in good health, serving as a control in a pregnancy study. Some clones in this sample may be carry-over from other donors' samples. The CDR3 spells CASSLMRRTNYGYTF. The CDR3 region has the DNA TGTGCCAGCAGCTTAATGCGCAGGACAAACTATGGCTACACCTTC.